The 18 T cell receptor beta chains below were found in one sample sequenced in a study of PD-1 blockade in classical Hodgkin lymphoma (TCRdb year 2020). The library relied on the immunoSEQ multiplex PCR assay. TCRdb carries this immuneACCESS record with in-frame sequences only. Its versions omit some clonotypes, under half of them owing to an unresolved V gene in the studies checked, with the rest unexplained. A total of approximately 26,000 clones appear in this sample, over 65% of them only once. The ten largest clones represent roughly 8% of the sample. Explained via the paper, the time point label denotes: cycle 2 day 1 (C2D1) of nivolumab. All trial patients had relapsed after autologous stem cell transplantation, with cohorts A, B and C differing in prior brentuximab vedotin exposure. The sequenced sample was peripheral blood mononuclear cells (PBMCs), obtained before the second cycle of nivolumab. These receptors were obtained from a human donor with classical Hodgkin lymphoma.

The V and J genes are TRBV5-1 and TRBJ2-7; D is uncertain. With 1 base removed from V and 2 bases from J, the gap between germline ends came to 13 bases. The CDR3 loop spans 15 amino acids. CDR1 SGHRS and CDR2 YFSETQ come from the germline V gene. The CDR3 region is CASSLFYGATYEQYF. Written as DNA, the CDR3 is TGCGCCAGCAGCTTGTTTTACGGAGCTACCTACGAGCAGTACTTC.

This clone turned up a few times. In DNA, the CDR3 is TGCAGCGTCAGACAGGGTATAGTGCCAGAGACCCAGTACTTC. This sequence encodes CSVRQGIVPETQYF. This chain connects TRBV29-1 to TRBJ2-5, with 7 nucleotides matching TRBD1. With 6 bases clipped from V and 4 bases from J, the junction kept 11 bases outside the gene matches. Germline V lookup: CDR1 SQVTM, CDR2 ANQGSEA. The length of the CDR3 is 14 residues. Based on the CDR3 plus reference TRBV29-1 and TRBJ2-5, the full variable domain is SAVISQKPSRDICQRGTSLTIQCQVDSQVTMMFWYRQQPGQSLTLIATANQGSEATYESGFVIDKFPISRPNLTFSTLTVSNMSPEDSSIYLCSVRQGIVPETQYFGPGTRLLVL.

This chain joins TRBV7-6 and TRBJ1-5, with unresolved D. Per the germline V gene, CDR1 is SGHVS and CDR2 is FNYEAQ. There are 15 residues in the CDR3. The V and J ends lost 1 base and 1 base respectively, with 8 bases between them. The CDR3 sequence is CASSLEPFSNQPQHF. The CDR3 bases are TGTGCCAGCAGCTTAGAGCCGTTCAGCAATCAGCCCCAGCATTTT.

The chain employs TRBV9 and TRBJ2-7; TRBD1 matches at 8 bases. This CDR3 region has 14 residues. Germline V gene lookup returns CDR1 SGDLS and CDR2 YYNGEE. J gave up 2 bases and V 3 bases, and 4 bases lay outside the gene matches. The CDR3 is CASSAQGGTYEQYF. In DNA form, the CDR3 reads TGTGCCAGCAGCGCACAGGGGGGAACCTACGAGCAGTACTTC.

This chain connects TRBV9 to TRBJ1-6; TRBD1 matches 7 bases. There are 16 residues in the CDR3. The trim removed 0 bases at V and 7 bases at J, leaving 7 bases unmatched. Germline assignment: CDR1 SGDLS and CDR2 YYNGEE. The CDR3 sequence is CASSVAGGLGNSPLHF. CDR3 DNA sequence: TGTGCCAGCAGCGTAGCAGGGGGACTGGGCAATTCACCCCTCCACTTT.

The chain joins TRBV4-1 to TRBJ2-3; maybe TRBD2 (8 bases). The germline V and J ends were trimmed by 4 bases and 2 bases, with 22 bases remaining between them. Germline-derived CDR1 and CDR2 are MGHRA and YSYEKL. The CDR3 extends over 18 amino acids. CDR3 DNA: TGCGCCAGCAGCCCCTCAGGGGGGTTAGCGGGAATCACAGATACGCAGTATTTT. Amino acids: CASSPSGGLAGITDTQYF.

The gene calls are TRBV13 and TRBJ2-7, with unresolved D. The CDR3 runs to 13 residues. V was shortened by 3 bases and J by 5 bases, with 11 bases between the two germline ends. The V gene's germline CDR1 is PRHDT and CDR2 FYEKMQ (reference sequence). For the CDR3, the DNA is TGTGCCAGCAGCTTGTCTATTAGGGACGAGCAGTACTTC. Its translation is CASSLSIRDEQYF.

The gene calls are TRBV6-5 and TRBJ1-3, with D perhaps matching TRBD1 (6 bases). The CDR3 loop spans 13 amino acids. Trimming left V 8 bases short and J 0 bases short, with 8 bases between. Germline V gene sequence: CDR1 MNHEY, CDR2 SVGAGI. CDR3 coding DNA: TGTGCCAGCCGGACAGTCTCTGGAAACACCATATATTTT. Translating it yields CASRTVSGNTIYF.

The rearrangement joins TRBV5-1 to TRBJ2-7, with 7 nucleotides matching TRBD2. Germline V gene data show CDR1 as SGHRS and CDR2 as YFSETQ. The V segment lost 5 bases and the J segment 3 bases; nucleotides outside the gene matches: 5. The CDR3 runs 13 residues. The DNA for the CDR3 is TGCGCCAGCAGTCTAGCGGAGGTCTACGAGCAGTACTTC. It is translated as CASSLAEVYEQYF.

The chain employs TRBV29-1 and TRBJ1-3; D is unresolved. Germline V gene data show CDR1 as SQVTM and CDR2 as ANQGSEA. The length of the CDR3 is 15 residues. The V end lost 0 bases, the J end lost 0 bases, and 9 bases lay between the germline ends. This CDR3 is CSVEDHLASGNTIYF. In DNA, the CDR3 is TGCAGCGTTGAAGATCATCTAGCCTCTGGAAACACCATATATTTT.

This clone was recorded once. J is TRBJ2-5 and V is TRBV19; no clear D. This CDR3 region has 16 residues. The V gene's germline CDR1 is LNHDA and CDR2 SQIVND (reference sequence). The ends were cut back, 4 bases at V and 12 bases at J, with 27 bases in the middle. The CDR3 here is CASSRVLSRVGPKKYF. The CDR3 region has the DNA TGTGCCAGTAGTAGAGTCCTTTCCCGGGTGGGCCCTAAAAAGTACTTC.

This clone was picked up one time. This chain links TRBV7-8 with TRBJ1-2; 8 bases line up with TRBD1. In germline, CDR1 is SGHVS, CDR2 FQNEAQ. The junction had 5 bases not matched to a gene; V was cut back by 1 base and J by 4 bases. The CDR3 is made up of 15 amino acids. CDR3 residues: CASSLEGQGPYGYTF. CDR3 sequence (DNA): TGTGCCAGCAGCTTAGAAGGACAGGGACCCTATGGCTACACCTTC.

The chain recombines TRBV7-3 with TRBJ2-2; TRBD2 agrees at 8 bases. Looked up from germline, CDR1 is SGHTA and CDR2 is FQGTGA. The ends lost 0 bases at V and 4 bases at J; junction bases unmatched: 7. This CDR3 is 17 amino acids long. CDR3 amino acids: CASSLTWLAGSTGELFF. CDR3 DNA: TGTGCCAGCAGCTTAACGTGGCTAGCGGGTTCCACCGGGGAGCTGTTTTTT.

A word on this clone: The junction departs from the called germline gene at one end, perhaps through a read error. The chain joins TRBV30 to TRBJ2-1; D possibly corresponds to TRBD2 (5 bases). This CDR3 is 17 amino acids long. The germline V gene has CDR1 GTSNPN and CDR2 SVGIG (reference sequence). CDR3 DNA: TGTGCCTGGAGTGTACCTAGCCTCCCAGCCTCCCACAATGAGCAGTTCTTC. Its translation is CAWSVPSLPASHNEQFF.

In its sample, this clone was seen once. J is TRBJ2-2 and V is TRBV19, with 11 bases identical to TRBD2. The CDR3 contains 16 residues. V shed 7 bases and J 2 bases; nucleotides not matched to a gene: 6. Germline CDR1 is LNHDA and CDR2 is SQIVND (reference sequence). CDR3 region: CASTSGLAGNTGELFF. The CDR3, as DNA: TGTGCCAGTACCTCCGGACTAGCGGGTAACACCGGGGAGCTGTTTTTT.

The chain links TRBV28 to TRBJ1-1; 9 positions match TRBD1. The J segment lost 1 base and the V segment lost 3 bases, leaving 6 bases of the junction unmatched. The germline gives CDR1 MDHEN, CDR2 SYDVKM. The CDR3 loop spans 16 amino acids. CDR3 protein: CASSFGTGYTNTEAFF. DNA of the CDR3: TGTGCCAGCAGTTTCGGGACAGGGTATACGAACACTGAAGCTTTCTTT.

The genes are TRBV7-8 and TRBJ2-1; 7 bases fit TRBD1. V shed 0 bases and J 8 bases; nucleotides not matched to a gene: 10. The germline V gene has CDR1 SGHVS and CDR2 FQNEAQ. The CDR3 length is 16 residues. CDR3 sequence: CASSLASGGMRYEQFF. As DNA, the CDR3 is TGTGCCAGCAGCTTAGCCTCAGGGGGAATGAGGTATGAGCAGTTCTTC.

The chain combines TRBV28 with TRBJ2-7, with 11 nucleotides matching TRBD1. V shed 6 bases and J 6 bases; nucleotides not matched to a gene: 7. The CDR3 spans 14 residues. Germline-derived CDR1 and CDR2 are MDHEN and SYDVKM. The CDR3 is CASRKPGQGVEQYF. The CDR3 nucleotides read TGTGCCAGCAGAAAACCGGGACAGGGGGTCGAGCAGTACTTC.